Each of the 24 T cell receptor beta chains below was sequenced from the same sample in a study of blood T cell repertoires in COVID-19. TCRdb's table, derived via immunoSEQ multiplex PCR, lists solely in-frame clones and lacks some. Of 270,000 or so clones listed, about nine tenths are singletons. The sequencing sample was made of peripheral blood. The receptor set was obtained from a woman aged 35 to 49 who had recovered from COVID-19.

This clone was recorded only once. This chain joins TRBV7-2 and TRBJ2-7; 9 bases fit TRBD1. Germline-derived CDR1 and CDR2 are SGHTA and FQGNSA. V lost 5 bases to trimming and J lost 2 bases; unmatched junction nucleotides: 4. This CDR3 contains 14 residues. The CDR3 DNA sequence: TGTGCCAGCAGCACCACAGGGGGCCCCTACGAGCAGTACTTC. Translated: CASSTTGGPYEQYF. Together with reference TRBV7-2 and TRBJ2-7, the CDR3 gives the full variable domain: GAGVSQSPSNKVTEKGKDVELRCDPISGHTALYWYRQSLGQGLEFLIYFQGNSAPDKSGLPSDRFSAERTGGSVSTLTIQRTQQEDSAVYLCASSTTGGPYEQYFGPGTRLTVT.

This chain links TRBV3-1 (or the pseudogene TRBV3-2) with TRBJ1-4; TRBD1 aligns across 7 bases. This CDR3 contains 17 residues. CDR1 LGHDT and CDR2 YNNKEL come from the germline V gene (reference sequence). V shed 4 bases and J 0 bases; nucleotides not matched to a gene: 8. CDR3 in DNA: TGTGCCAGCAGCCCGACAGGGACCCTTACAACTAATGAAAAACTGTTTTTT. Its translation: CASSPTGTLTTNEKLFF.

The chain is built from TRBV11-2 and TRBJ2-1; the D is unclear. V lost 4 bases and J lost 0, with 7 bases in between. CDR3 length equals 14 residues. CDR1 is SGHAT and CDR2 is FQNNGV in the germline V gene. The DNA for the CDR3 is TGTGCCAGCAGCTCACCGGGCTCCTACAATGAGCAGTTCTTC. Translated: CASSSPGSYNEQFF. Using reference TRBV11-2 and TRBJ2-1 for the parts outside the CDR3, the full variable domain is EAGVAQSPRYKIIEKRQSVAFWCNPISGHATLYWYQQILGQGPKLLIQFQNNGVVDDSQLPKDRFSAERLKGVDSTLKIQPAKLEDSAVYLCASSSPGSYNEQFFGPGTRLTVL.

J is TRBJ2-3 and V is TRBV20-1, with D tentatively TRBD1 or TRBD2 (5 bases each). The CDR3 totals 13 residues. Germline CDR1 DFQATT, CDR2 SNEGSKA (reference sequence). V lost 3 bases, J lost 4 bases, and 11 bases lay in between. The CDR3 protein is CSASEGLADTQYF. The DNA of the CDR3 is TGCAGTGCTAGTGAGGGGCTTGCAGATACGCAGTATTTT.

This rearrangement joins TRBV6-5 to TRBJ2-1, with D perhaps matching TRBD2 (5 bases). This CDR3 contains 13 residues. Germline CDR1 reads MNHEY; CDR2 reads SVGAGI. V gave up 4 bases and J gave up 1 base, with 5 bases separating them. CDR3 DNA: TGTGCCAGCAGTTGGACTTCCTACAATGAGCAGTTCTTC. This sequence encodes CASSWTSYNEQFF.

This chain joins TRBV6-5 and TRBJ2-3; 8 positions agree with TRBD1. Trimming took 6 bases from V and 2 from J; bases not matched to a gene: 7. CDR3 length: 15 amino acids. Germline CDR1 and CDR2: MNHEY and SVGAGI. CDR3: CASSVDRGSTDTQYF. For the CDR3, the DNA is TGTGCCAGCAGCGTCGACAGGGGTTCCACAGATACGCAGTATTTT.

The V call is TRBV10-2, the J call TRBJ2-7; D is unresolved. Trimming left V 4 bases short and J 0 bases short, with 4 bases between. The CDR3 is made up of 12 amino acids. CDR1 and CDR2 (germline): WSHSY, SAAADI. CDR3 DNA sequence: TGCGCCAGCAGTGGGGCCTCCTACGAGCAGTACTTC. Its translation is CASSGASYEQYF.

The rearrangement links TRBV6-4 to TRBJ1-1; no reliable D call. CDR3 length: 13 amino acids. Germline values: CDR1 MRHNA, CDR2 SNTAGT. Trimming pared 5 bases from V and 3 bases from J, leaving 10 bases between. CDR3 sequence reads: CASSPTGDTEAFF. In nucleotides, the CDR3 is TGTGCCAGCAGTCCGACCGGGGACACTGAAGCTTTCTTT.

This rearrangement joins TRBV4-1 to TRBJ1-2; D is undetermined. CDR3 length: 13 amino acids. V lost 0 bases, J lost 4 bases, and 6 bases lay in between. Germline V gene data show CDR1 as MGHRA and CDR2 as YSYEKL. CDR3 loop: CASSQETPYGYTF. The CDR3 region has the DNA TGCGCCAGCAGCCAAGAAACTCCCTATGGCTACACCTTC.

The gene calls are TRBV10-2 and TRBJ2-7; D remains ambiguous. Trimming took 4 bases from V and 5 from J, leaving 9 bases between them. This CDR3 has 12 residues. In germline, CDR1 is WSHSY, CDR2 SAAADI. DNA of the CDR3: TGCGCCAGCAGTGTCGGAGAGAACGAGCAGTACTTC. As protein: CASSVGENEQYF.

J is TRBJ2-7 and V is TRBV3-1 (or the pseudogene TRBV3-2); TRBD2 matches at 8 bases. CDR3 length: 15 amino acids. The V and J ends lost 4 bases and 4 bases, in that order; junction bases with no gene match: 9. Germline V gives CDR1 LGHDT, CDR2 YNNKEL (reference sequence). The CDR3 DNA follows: TGTGCCAGCAGCCGGGTTGGGCGGGAGGCTTACGAGCAGTACTTC. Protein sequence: CASSRVGREAYEQYF.

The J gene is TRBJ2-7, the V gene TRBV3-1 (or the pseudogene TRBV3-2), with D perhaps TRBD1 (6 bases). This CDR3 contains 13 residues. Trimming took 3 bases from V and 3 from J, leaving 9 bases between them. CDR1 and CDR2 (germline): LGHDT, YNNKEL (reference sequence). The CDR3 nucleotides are TGTGCCAGCAGCCATGGGACATACTACGAGCAGTACTTC. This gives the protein CASSHGTYYEQYF.

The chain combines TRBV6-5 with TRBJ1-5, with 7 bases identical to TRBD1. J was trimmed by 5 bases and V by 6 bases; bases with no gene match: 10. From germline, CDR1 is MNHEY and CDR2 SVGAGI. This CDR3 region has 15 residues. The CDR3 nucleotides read TGTGCCAGCAGCCGGACAGGCAAGGGGGATCAGCCCCAGCATTTT. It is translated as CASSRTGKGDQPQHF.

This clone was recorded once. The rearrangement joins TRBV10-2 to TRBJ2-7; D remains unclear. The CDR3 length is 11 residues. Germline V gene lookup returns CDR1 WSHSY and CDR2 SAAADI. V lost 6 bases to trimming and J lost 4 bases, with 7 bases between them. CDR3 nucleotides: TGCGCCAGCAGCACAATTTACGAGCAGTACTTC. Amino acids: CASSTIYEQYF.

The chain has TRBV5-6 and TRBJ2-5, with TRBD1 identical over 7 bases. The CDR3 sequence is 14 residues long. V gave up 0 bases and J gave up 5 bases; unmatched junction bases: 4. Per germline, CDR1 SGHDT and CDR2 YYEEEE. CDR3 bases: TGTGCCAGCAGCTTGGGGACAGGCAGGGAGACCCAGTACTTC. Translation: CASSLGTGRETQYF.

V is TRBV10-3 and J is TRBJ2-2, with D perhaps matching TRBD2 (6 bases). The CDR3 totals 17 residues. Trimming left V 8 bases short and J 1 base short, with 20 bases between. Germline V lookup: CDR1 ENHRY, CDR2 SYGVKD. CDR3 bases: TGTGCCATCCCTCTCTCGGGGGAGGCTAAGAACACCGGGGAGCTGTTTTTT. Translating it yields CAIPLSGEAKNTGELFF.

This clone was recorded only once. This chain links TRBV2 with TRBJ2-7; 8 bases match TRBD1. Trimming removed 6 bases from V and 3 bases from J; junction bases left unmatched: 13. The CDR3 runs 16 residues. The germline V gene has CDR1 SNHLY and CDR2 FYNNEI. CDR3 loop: CASSPGTGPGNYEQYF. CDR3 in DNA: TGTGCCAGCAGCCCGGGGACAGGCCCAGGTAACTACGAGCAGTACTTC.

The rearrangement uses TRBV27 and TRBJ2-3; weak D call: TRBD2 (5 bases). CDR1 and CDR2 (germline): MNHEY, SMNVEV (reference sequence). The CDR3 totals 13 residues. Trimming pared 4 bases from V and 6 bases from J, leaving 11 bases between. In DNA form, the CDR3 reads TGTGCCAGCAGTTCGCTCGGGGTGGATACGCAGTATTTT. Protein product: CASSSLGVDTQYF.

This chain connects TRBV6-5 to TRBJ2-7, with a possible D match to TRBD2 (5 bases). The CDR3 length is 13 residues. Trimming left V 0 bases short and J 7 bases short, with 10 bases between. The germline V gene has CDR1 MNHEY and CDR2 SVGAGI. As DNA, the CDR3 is TGTGCCAGCAGTTACTCCGGGATAGGGGAGCAGTACTTC. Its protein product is CASSYSGIGEQYF.

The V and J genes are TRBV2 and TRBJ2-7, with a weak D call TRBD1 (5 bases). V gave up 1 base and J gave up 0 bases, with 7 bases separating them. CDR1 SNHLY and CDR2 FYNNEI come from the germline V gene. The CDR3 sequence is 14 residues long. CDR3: CASSEDRSSYEQYF. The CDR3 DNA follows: TGTGCCAGCAGTGAAGACAGGAGCTCCTACGAGCAGTACTTC.

The CDR3 DNA reads as TGTGCCAGCAGTTTATCGCAGGGTATAGCCACCGGGGAGCTGTTTTTT. This encodes CASSLSQGIATGELFF. The V and J genes are TRBV27 and TRBJ2-2; possibly TRBD1 for D (5 bases). This CDR3 is built from 16 residues. Trimming removed 0 bases from V and 4 bases from J, with 12 bases in between. From germline, CDR1 is MNHEY and CDR2 SMNVEV (reference sequence).

CDR3 region: CASGGQNSNTEAFF. The CDR3 coding sequence is TGTGCCAGTGGGGGACAGAACTCGAACACTGAAGCTTTCTTT. The genes are TRBV19 and TRBJ1-1; 7 nucleotides match TRBD1. Losses at the gene ends were 8 bases for V and 1 base for J; bases not matched to a gene: 7. Germline values: CDR1 LNHDA, CDR2 SQIVND (reference sequence). There are 14 residues in the CDR3. Together with reference TRBV19 and TRBJ1-1, the CDR3 gives the full variable domain: DGGITQSPKYLFRKEGQNVTLSCEQNLNHDAMYWYRQDPGQGLRLIYYSQIVNDFQKGDIAEGYSVSREKKESFPLTVTSAQKNPTAFYLCASGGQNSNTEAFFGQGTRLTVV.

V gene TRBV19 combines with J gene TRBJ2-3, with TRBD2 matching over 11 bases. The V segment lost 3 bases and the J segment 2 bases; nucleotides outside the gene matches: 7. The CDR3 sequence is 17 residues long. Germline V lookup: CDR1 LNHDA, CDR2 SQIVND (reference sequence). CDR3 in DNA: TGTGCCAGTAGTATGGCGTTGACTAGCGGGGCCACAGATACGCAGTATTTT. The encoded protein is CASSMALTSGATDTQYF.

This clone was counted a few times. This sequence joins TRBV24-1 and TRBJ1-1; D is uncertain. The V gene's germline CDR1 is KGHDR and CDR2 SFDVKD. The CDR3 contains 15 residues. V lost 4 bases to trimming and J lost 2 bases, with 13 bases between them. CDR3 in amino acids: CATSDSVAGNTEAFF. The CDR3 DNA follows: TGTGCCACCAGTGACTCCGTTGCGGGAAACACTGAAGCTTTCTTT.